Each of the 16 T cell receptor beta chains below was sequenced from the same sample in a study of blood T cell repertoires in COVID-19 (dated by TCRdb to 2020 to 2021). Library prep was done by the immunoSEQ multiplex PCR assay. Drawn from immuneACCESS, this table holds only the in-frame rearrangements with V and J called that TCRdb kept. Clones are partly lost; checked studies trace under half to an unresolved V gene and leave the rest unexplained. This sample gives some 130,000 clones in total; over 75% of them show up just once. The ten largest clones represent more than 40% of the sample. Sequencing input: peripheral blood. These receptors originate from a human donor in a cohort sampled during active COVID-19.

V is TRBV19 and J is TRBJ1-2; 8 bases agree with TRBD1. The CDR3 spans 14 residues. Looked up from germline, CDR1 is LNHDA and CDR2 is SQIVND (reference sequence). The trim removed 4 bases at V and 6 bases at J, leaving 7 bases unmatched. Written as DNA, the CDR3 is TGTGCCAGTAGTAACCAGGGGGCTCGTAATGGCTACACCTTC. Its translation: CASSNQGARNGYTF.

The V gene is TRBV7-9, the J gene TRBJ1-1; D is ambiguous. Germline V CDR1 and CDR2: SEHNR, FQNEAQ (reference sequence). V was cut by 4 bases and J by 2 bases, with 8 bases left in between. This CDR3 comprises 13 residues. The CDR3 bases are TGTGCCAGCAGCTACTCCTACAACACTGAAGCTTTCTTT. It yields the protein CASSYSYNTEAFF.

The J gene is TRBJ2-1, the V gene TRBV11-2; 8 bases map to TRBD2. The ends lost 5 bases at V and 6 bases at J; junction bases unmatched: 21. The CDR3 spans 19 residues. Germline V CDR1 and CDR2: SGHAT, FQNNGV. The CDR3 here is CASSPPGTRGTKGSNEQFF. In DNA, the CDR3 is TGTGCCAGCAGCCCCCCCGGGACTAGGGGTACAAAAGGGTCCAATGAGCAGTTCTTC.

This chain uses TRBV4-3 with TRBJ2-3; 9 bases map to TRBD2. The trim removed 0 bases at V and 7 bases at J, leaving 2 bases unmatched. This CDR3 contains 14 residues. Germline CDR1 reads LGHNA; CDR2 reads YSLEER. CDR3: CASSQDLAGYTQYF. The CDR3 DNA is TGCGCCAGCAGCCAAGACCTAGCGGGGTATACGCAGTATTTT.

The chain employs TRBV19 and TRBJ2-1; 10 nucleotides line up with TRBD2. This CDR3 is built from 15 residues. Trimming removed 5 bases from V and 1 base from J; junction bases left unmatched: 2. Germline-derived CDR1 and CDR2 are LNHDA and SQIVND (reference sequence). CDR3 sequence: CASSQLAGSYNEQFF. The CDR3 nucleotides are TGTGCCAGTAGTCAACTAGCGGGGTCCTACAATGAGCAGTTCTTC.

The V and J genes are TRBV5-6 and TRBJ1-6; 12 nucleotides agree with TRBD1. V dropped 4 bases and J dropped 10; count of bases not matched to a gene: 6. The CDR3 has 15 amino acids. Per germline, CDR1 SGHDT and CDR2 YYEEEE. The CDR3 DNA follows: TGTGCCAGCAGCGGGGACAGGGGGCTTGGGTCACCCCTCCACTTT. Protein sequence: CASSGDRGLGSPLHF.

The chain combines TRBV19 with TRBJ1-2, with 9 bases that match TRBD1. With V trimmed by 3 bases and J by 8 bases, 7 bases remained unmatched. Looked up from germline, CDR1 is LNHDA and CDR2 is SQIVND (reference sequence). The CDR3 has 14 amino acids. CDR3 nucleotide sequence: TGTGCCAGTAGTATGGACAGGGGAATAGTCGGCTACACCTTC. Translation: CASSMDRGIVGYTF.

J is TRBJ1-5 and V is TRBV5-8, with 11 bases that match TRBD1. Germline CDR1 SGHTS, CDR2 YDEGEE. There are 15 residues in the CDR3. The ends lost 4 bases at V and 3 bases at J; junction bases unmatched: 3. The CDR3 protein is CASSKGQGDNQPQHF. The CDR3, as DNA: TGTGCCAGCAGCAAGGGACAGGGGGACAATCAGCCCCAGCATTTT.

This clone was recorded once. The chain uses TRBV6-1 and TRBJ1-1; D uncertain. Germline CDR1 reads MNHNS; CDR2 reads SASEGT. The CDR3 covers 13 residues. The V and J ends lost 0 bases and 7 bases respectively, with 9 bases between them. The chain's CDR3 is CASSEAWLFEAFF. As DNA, the CDR3 is TGTGCCAGCAGTGAAGCGTGGCTTTTTGAAGCTTTCTTT.

As DNA, the CDR3 is TGTGCCAGTAGTATAAGCCGGGAAGGGGGATATAGCAATCAGCCCCAGCATTTT. Its translation is CASSISREGGYSNQPQHF. The chain couples TRBV19 to TRBJ1-5, with D possibly matching TRBD1 (6 bases). The CDR3 length is 18 residues. The germline V gene encodes CDR1 LNHDA and CDR2 SQIVND (reference sequence). Between the trimmed V and J ends, which lost 2 bases and 0 bases, there was a span of 17 bases.

The chain couples TRBV5-1 to TRBJ2-7; the match to TRBD2 covers 10 bases. The CDR3 totals 17 residues. Looked up from germline, CDR1 is SGHRS and CDR2 is YFSETQ. V shed 2 bases, J shed 0 bases, and the junction held 8 bases outside the gene matches. The chain's CDR3 is CASSLQASGGSSYEQYF. The CDR3 DNA follows: TGCGCCAGCAGCTTACAGGCTAGCGGGGGTTCCTCCTACGAGCAGTACTTC.

The chain has TRBV6-2 or TRBV6-3 and TRBJ2-7; 8 nucleotides agree with TRBD1. CDR3 length equals 15 residues. CDR1 and CDR2 from the germline V gene are MNHEY and SVGEGT. Trimming took 2 bases from V and 2 from J; bases not matched to a gene: 5. The CDR3: CASSYPGQGTYEQYF. CDR3 DNA: TGTGCCAGCAGTTACCCCGGACAGGGAACCTACGAGCAGTACTTC.

The chain joins TRBV7-9 to TRBJ1-4, with 7 bases aligning to TRBD1. Trimming cost V 3 bases and J 7 bases; bases outside gene matches: 5. This CDR3 region has 14 residues. Germline V gives CDR1 SEHNR, CDR2 FQNEAQ (reference sequence). This CDR3 is CASSFTGAGEKLFF. The CDR3 coding sequence is TGTGCCAGCAGCTTTACAGGGGCGGGTGAAAAACTGTTTTTT.

This chain joins TRBV5-6 and TRBJ2-3; 7 bases agree with TRBD2. CDR1 SGHDT and CDR2 YYEEEE come from the germline V gene. This CDR3 has 17 residues. J gave up 5 bases and V 0 bases, and 12 bases lay outside the gene matches. CDR3 in amino acids: CASSLVRLRGRLDTQYF. Written as DNA, the CDR3 is TGTGCCAGCAGCTTGGTAAGGTTACGCGGGAGATTAGATACGCAGTATTTT.

The V call is TRBV4-1, the J call TRBJ2-1; 9 bases are a match to TRBD2. The length of the CDR3 is 17 residues. Germline V gene sequence: CDR1 MGHRA, CDR2 YSYEKL. V was pared by 4 bases and J by 0 bases, with 7 bases of the junction left unmatched. CDR3 amino acids: CASSRGAGGISYNEQFF. DNA of the CDR3: TGCGCCAGCAGCCGGGGAGCGGGAGGCATCTCCTACAATGAGCAGTTCTTC.

The chain uses TRBV5-1 and TRBJ2-5; a weak D match, TRBD2 (6 bases). Deletions cut 3 bases from V and 7 bases from J, with 19 bases between. Germline values: CDR1 SGHRS, CDR2 YFSETQ. There are 15 residues in the CDR3. CDR3 DNA: TGCGCCAGCAGCTCGTCCCGGGACTTCTCTGTGACCCAGTACTTC. This gives the protein CASSSSRDFSVTQYF.